The 3 T cell receptor beta chains presented below share a single source sample, sequenced in a study of blood T cell repertoires in COVID-19. Clones were read by immunoSEQ multiplex PCR, and TCRdb kept only the in-frame ones, dropping some. The repertoire holds over 200,000 clones, with roughly 88% as singletons. Sequenced material: peripheral blood. All receptors derive from a man aged 35 to 55 who had recovered from COVID-19.

The chain uses TRBV10-3 and TRBJ2-3, with 8 bases lining up with TRBD1. Germline assignment: CDR1 ENHRY and CDR2 SYGVKD. The V segment lost 3 bases and the J segment 2 bases; nucleotides outside the gene matches: 10. This CDR3 region has 17 residues. The chain's CDR3 is CAISDTPPGQATDTQYF. CDR3 bases: TGTGCCATCAGTGACACCCCTCCGGGACAGGCCACAGATACGCAGTATTTT.

This chain joins TRBV5-8 and TRBJ2-7; TRBD1 matches 9 bases. The V and J ends lost 4 bases and 1 base, in that order; junction bases with no gene match: 6. CDR3 length equals 15 residues. In germline, CDR1 is SGHTS, CDR2 YDEGEE. The CDR3 DNA follows: TGTGCCAGCAGCGTAAAACAGGGGGCGTCCTACGAGCAGTACTTC. Translated: CASSVKQGASYEQYF.

The rearrangement links TRBV3-1 (or the pseudogene TRBV3-2) to TRBJ2-2; TRBD2 matches at 12 bases. CDR1 and CDR2 from the germline V gene are LGHDT and YNNKEL (reference sequence). The CDR3 extends over 17 amino acids. The V segment lost 0 bases and the J segment 5 bases; nucleotides outside the gene matches: 4. CDR3 in amino acids: CASSQEGGLAGTGELFF. The CDR3 nucleotides are TGTGCCAGCAGCCAAGAAGGAGGACTAGCGGGAACCGGGGAGCTGTTTTTT.